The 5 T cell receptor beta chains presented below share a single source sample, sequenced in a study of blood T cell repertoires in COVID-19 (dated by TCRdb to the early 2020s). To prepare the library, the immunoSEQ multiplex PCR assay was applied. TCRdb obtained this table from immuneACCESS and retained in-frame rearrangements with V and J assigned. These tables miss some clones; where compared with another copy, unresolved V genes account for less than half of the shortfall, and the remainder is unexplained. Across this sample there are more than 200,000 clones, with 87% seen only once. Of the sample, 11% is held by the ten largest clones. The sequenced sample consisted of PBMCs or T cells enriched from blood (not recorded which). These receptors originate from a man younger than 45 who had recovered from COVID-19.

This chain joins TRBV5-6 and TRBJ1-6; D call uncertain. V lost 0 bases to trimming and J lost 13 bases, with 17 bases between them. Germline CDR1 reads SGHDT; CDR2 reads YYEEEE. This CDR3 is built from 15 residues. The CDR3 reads CASSLAFQVRMPLHF. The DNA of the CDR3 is TGTGCCAGCAGCTTGGCTTTCCAGGTCCGGATGCCCCTCCACTTT.

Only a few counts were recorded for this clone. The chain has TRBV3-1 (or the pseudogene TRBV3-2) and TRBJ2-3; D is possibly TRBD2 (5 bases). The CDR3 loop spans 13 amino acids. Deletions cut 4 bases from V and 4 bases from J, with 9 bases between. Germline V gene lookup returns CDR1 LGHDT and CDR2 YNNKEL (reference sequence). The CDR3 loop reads CASSPGESDTQYF. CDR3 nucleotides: TGTGCCAGCAGCCCCGGGGAGTCAGATACGCAGTATTTT.

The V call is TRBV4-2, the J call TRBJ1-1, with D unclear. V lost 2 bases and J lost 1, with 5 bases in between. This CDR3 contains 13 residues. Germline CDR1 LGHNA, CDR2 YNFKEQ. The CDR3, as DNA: TGTGCCAGCAGCCAACGACAGAACACTGAAGCTTTCTTT. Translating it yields CASSQRQNTEAFF.

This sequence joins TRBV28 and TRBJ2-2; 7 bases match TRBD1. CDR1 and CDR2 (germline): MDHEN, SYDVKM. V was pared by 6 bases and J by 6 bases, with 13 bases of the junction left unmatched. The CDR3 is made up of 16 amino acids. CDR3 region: CASSATTGQGAGELFF. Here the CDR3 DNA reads TGTGCCAGCAGCGCGACGACAGGGCAGGGGGCCGGGGAGCTGTTTTTT. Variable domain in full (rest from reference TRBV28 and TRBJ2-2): DVKVTQSSRYLVKRTGEKVFLECVQDMDHENMFWYRQDPGLGLRLIYFSYDVKMKEKGDIPEGYSVSREKKERFSLILESASTNQTSMYLCASSATTGQGAGELFFGEGSRLTVL.

CDR3 in amino acids: CASSPPGPREGNQPQHF. In DNA, the CDR3 is TGTGCCAGCAGCCCCCCGGGCCCAAGGGAGGGCAATCAGCCCCAGCATTTT. This chain links TRBV28 with TRBJ1-5; D not certain. The ends were cut back, 6 bases at V and 2 bases at J, with 20 bases in the middle. The CDR3 is 17 amino acids. CDR1 and CDR2 (germline): MDHEN, SYDVKM.